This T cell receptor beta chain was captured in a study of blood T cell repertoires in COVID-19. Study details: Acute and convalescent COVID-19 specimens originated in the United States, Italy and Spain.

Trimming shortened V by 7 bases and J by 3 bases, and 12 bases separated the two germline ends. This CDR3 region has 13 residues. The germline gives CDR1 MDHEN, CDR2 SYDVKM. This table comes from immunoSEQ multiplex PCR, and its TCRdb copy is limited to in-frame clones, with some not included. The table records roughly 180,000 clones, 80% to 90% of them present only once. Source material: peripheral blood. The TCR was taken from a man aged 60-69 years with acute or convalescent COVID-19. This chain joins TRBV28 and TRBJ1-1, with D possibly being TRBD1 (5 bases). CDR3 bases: TGTGCCAGCACCCCGGAGGGGTACACTGAAGCTTTCTTT. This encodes CASTPEGYTEAFF. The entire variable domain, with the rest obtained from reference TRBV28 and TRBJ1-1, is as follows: DVKVTQSSRYLVKRTGEKVFLECVQDMDHENMFWYRQDPGLGLRLIYFSYDVKMKEKGDIPEGYSVSREKKERFSLILESASTNQTSMYLCASTPEGYTEAFFGQGTRLTVV.